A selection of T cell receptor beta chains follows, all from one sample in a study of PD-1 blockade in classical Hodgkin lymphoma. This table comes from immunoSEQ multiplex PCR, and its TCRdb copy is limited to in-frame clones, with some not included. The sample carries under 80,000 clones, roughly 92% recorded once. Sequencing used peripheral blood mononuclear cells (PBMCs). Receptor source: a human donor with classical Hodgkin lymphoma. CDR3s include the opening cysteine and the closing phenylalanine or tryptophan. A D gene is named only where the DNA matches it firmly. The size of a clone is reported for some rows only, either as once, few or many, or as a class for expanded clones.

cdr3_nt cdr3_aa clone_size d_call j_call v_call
TGTGCCAGCAGTGAAGCGGGGTACACTGAAGCTTTCTTT CASSEAGYTEAFF NA NA TRBJ1-1 TRBV2
TGCAGCGCCAGTGAGCGTAGCGGGAGGCGAGAGACCCAGTACTTC CSASERSGRRETQYF NA TRBD2 TRBJ2-5 TRBV29-1
TGTGCCAGTGGGGAAATGAACACTGAAGCTTTCTTT CASGEMNTEAFF NA NA TRBJ1-1 TRBV28
TGTGCCAGCAGCTTCCGGGACAGGGGGCAAGCGAGACAGCCCCAGCATTTT CASSFRDRGQARQPQHF once TRBD1 TRBJ1-5 TRBV5-6
TGTGCCAGCAGCTTGACTGGGGAAGAGACCCAGTACTTC CASSLTGEETQYF NA NA TRBJ2-5 TRBV5-4
TGCGCCAGCAGCCAAGAAGGAAACACCATATATTTT CASSQEGNTIYF NA NA TRBJ1-3 TRBV4-1
TGCAGCGTTGAAGACGGGAAGGGAGCCTCCTCTGGGGCCAACGTCCTGACTTTC CSVEDGKGASSGANVLTF NA NA TRBJ2-6 TRBV29-1
TGTGCCAGCAGCCCCGGGACAGGGGTCTCTGGGGCCAACGTCCTGACTTTC CASSPGTGVSGANVLTF NA TRBD1 TRBJ2-6 TRBV5-6
TGTGCCAGTAGTATACAAAGGGGATCGCATGGCTACACCTTC CASSIQRGSHGYTF NA NA TRBJ1-2 TRBV19
TGTGCCAGCAGCCCCATGGGGATTCAAGAGACCCAGTACTTC CASSPMGIQETQYF NA NA TRBJ2-5 TRBV5-6
TGCGCCAGCAGCTTGGGGGACACCCCCTACGAGCAGTACTTC CASSLGDTPYEQYF NA NA TRBJ2-7 TRBV5-1
TGTGCCAGTAGCAATTTTCTAGGCTACACCTTC CASSNFLGYTF NA NA TRBJ1-2 TRBV19
TGCGCCAGCAGCTTCTCGACCGGCTCCTACGAGCAGTACTTC CASSFSTGSYEQYF NA NA TRBJ2-7 TRBV5-1
TGCGCCAGCACCCCGTCAGGGGGAATTTGGAACACTGAAGCTTTCTTT CASTPSGGIWNTEAFF NA TRBD1 TRBJ1-1 TRBV5-1
TGTGCCAGTAGTATAGGCCAGGGGCTGAGCCTCCCGCAGGGCTACACCTTC CASSIGQGLSLPQGYTF once NA TRBJ1-2 TRBV19
TGTGCCAGTAGGTCCCGTGGGGATCGGGATTCACCCCTCCACTTT CASRSRGDRDSPLHF NA NA TRBJ1-6 TRBV19
TGTGCCAGCAGTTTATCGGGCAGGGGCCCCTATGGCTACACCTTC CASSLSGRGPYGYTF NA NA TRBJ1-2 TRBV27
TGTGCCAGTAAACGGACAGGGGCAGATACGCAGTATTTT CASKRTGADTQYF once TRBD1 TRBJ2-3 TRBV19
TGTGCCACCGGGGCGGGGCCACAAGAGACCCAGTACTTC CATGAGPQETQYF few NA TRBJ2-5 TRBV15
TGTGCCAGCAGCAGACAGGGAGGTGGCTACACCTTC CASSRQGGGYTF NA TRBD1 TRBJ1-2 TRBV28
TGTGCCAGCAGTTTTTTCCTTGGGCGTGAGCAGTTCTTC CASSFFLGREQFF NA NA TRBJ2-1 TRBV28
TGTGCCAGCAGCTTAAGTGCAGCTCCGGACAGTTACGAGCAGTACTTC CASSLSAAPDSYEQYF NA NA TRBJ2-7 TRBV7-2
TGCGCCAGCAGCTTGGCTTTCACCAGCGCCCACAATGAGCAGTTCTTC CASSLAFTSAHNEQFF once NA TRBJ2-1 TRBV5-1
TGTGCCAGCAGCGTAGGGCCGACACCCTCTGGGGCCAACGTCCTGACTTTC CASSVGPTPSGANVLTF once NA TRBJ2-6 TRBV9
TGTGCCAGCACCGACAGGAACCGGAACTATGGCTACACCTTC CASTDRNRNYGYTF NA NA TRBJ1-2 TRBV5-4
TGTGCCAGTAGTATATTCTCCCCTGGAAACACCATATATTTT CASSIFSPGNTIYF NA NA TRBJ1-3 TRBV19
TGTGCCAGCAGCTTTGGGGGGGCCAACAATCCGTCCTACGAGCAGTACTTC CASSFGGANNPSYEQYF NA NA TRBJ2-7 TRBV7-6
TGTGCCAGCAGCTTAGGAAGTCAGTCGGTAGGGAGTACGGAGACCCAGTACTTC CASSLGSQSVGSTETQYF NA NA TRBJ2-5 TRBV7-9